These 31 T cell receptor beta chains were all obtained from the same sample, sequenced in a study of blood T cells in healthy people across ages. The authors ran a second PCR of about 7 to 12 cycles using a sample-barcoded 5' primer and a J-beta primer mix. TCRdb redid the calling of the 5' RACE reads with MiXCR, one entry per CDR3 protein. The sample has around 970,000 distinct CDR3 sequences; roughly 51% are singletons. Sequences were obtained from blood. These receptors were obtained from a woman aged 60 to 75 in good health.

CDR3 residues: CASSYGTRETQYF. Here the CDR3 DNA reads TGTGCCAGCAGTTACGGGACCCGAGAGACCCAGTACTTC. This chain links TRBV27 with TRBJ2-5, with D perhaps being TRBD1 or TRBD2 (5 bases each). Trimming pared 4 bases from V and 4 bases from J, leaving 10 bases between. The CDR3 loop spans 13 amino acids. Germline V gene lookup returns CDR1 MNHEY and CDR2 SMNVEV (reference sequence).

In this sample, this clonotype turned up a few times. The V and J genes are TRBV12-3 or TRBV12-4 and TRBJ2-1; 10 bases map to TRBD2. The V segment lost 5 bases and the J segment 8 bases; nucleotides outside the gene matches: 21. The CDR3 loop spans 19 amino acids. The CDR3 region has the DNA TGTGCCAGCAGTCCCCAGGGGGGTGTCGTAGCGGGAGGTGTAGATGAGCAGTTCTTC. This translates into CASSPQGGVVAGGVDEQFF.

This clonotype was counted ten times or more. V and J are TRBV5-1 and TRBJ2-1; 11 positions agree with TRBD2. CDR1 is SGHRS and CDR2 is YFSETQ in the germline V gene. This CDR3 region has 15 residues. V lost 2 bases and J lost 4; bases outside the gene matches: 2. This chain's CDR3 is CASSFGTSGYNEQFF. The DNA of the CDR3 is TGCGCCAGCAGCTTCGGGACTAGCGGTTACAATGAGCAGTTCTTC.

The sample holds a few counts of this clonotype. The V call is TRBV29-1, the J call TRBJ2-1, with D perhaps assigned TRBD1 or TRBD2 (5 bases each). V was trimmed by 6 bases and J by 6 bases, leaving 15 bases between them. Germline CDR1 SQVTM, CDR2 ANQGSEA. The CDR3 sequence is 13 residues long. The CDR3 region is CSVAGTPGNEQFF. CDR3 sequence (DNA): TGCAGCGTGGCCGGGACCCCGGGCAATGAGCAGTTCTTC.

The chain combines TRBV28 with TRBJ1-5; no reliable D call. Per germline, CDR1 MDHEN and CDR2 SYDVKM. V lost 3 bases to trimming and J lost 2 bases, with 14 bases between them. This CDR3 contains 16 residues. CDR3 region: CASSLRLGVGNQPQHF. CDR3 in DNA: TGTGCCAGCAGTTTGCGCCTTGGGGTTGGCAATCAGCCCCAGCATTTT.

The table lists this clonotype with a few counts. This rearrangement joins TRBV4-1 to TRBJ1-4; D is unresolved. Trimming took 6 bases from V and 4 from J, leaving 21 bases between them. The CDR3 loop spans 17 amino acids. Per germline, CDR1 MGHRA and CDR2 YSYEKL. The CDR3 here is CASRPTGIPTLNEKLFF. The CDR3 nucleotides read TGCGCCAGCAGACCAACGGGGATCCCCACCCTTAATGAAAAACTGTTTTTT.

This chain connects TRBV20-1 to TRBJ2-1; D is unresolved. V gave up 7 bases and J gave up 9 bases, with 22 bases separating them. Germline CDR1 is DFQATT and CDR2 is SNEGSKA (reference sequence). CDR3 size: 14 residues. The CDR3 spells CSVRIGPYHGEQFF. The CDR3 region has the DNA TGCAGTGTTCGAATCGGGCCCTACCACGGTGAGCAGTTCTTC.

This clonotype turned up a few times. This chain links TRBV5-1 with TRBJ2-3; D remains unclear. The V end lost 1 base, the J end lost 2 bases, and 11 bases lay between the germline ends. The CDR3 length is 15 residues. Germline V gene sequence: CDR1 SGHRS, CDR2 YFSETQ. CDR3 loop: CASSLNRPDTDTQYF. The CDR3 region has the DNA TGCGCCAGCAGCTTGAATCGCCCAGACACAGATACGCAGTATTTT.

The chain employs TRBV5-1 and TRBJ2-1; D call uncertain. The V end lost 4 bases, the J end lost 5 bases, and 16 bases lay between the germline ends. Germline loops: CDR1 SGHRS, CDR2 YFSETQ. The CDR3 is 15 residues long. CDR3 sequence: CASSLDHSPNNEQFF. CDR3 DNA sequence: TGCGCCAGCAGCCTAGACCACAGCCCCAACAATGAGCAGTTCTTC.

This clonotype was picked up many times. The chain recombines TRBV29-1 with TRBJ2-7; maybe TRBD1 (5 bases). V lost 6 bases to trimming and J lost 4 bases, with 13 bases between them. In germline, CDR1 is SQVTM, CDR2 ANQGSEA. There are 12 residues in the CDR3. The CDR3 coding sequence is TGCAGCGTCGGCCCAGGGTCGTACGAGCAGTACTTC. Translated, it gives CSVGPGSYEQYF.

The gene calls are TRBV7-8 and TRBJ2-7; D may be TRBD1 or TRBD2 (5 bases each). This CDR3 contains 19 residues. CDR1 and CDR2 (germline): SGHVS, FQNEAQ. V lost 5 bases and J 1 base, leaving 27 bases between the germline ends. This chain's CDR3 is CASSLFQGYSVEASYEQYF. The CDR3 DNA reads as TGTGCCAGCAGCCTTTTTCAGGGATATAGCGTGGAGGCGTCCTACGAGCAGTACTTC.

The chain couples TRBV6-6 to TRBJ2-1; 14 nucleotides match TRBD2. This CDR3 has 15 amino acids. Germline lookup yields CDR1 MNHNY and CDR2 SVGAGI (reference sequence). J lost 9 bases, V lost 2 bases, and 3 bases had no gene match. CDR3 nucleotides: TGTGCCAGCAGTTACGGGACTAGCGGGAGCCCTGAGCAGTTCTTC. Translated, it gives CASSYGTSGSPEQFF.

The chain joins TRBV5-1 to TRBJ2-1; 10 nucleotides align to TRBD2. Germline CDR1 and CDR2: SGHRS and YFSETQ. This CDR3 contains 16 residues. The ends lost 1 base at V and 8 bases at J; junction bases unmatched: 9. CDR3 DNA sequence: TGCGCCAGCAGCTTGCGTCCTAGCGGGAGAGGGGATGAGCAGTTCTTC. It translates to CASSLRPSGRGDEQFF.

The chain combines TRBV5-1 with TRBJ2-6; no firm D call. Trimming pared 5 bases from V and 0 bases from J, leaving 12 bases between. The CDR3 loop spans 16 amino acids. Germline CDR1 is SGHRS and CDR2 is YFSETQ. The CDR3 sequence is CASSRDPSSGANVLTF. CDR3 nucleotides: TGCGCCAGCAGTAGGGATCCAAGCTCTGGGGCCAACGTCCTGACTTTC.

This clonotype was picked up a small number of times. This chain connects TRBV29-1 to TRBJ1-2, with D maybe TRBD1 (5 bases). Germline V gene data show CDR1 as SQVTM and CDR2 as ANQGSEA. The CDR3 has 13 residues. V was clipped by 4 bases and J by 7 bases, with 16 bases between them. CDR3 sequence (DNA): TGCAGCGTTGGCCTCAGGGAAAGTCGTGGCTACACCTTC. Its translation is CSVGLRESRGYTF. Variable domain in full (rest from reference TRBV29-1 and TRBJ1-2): SAVISQKPSRDICQRGTSLTIQCQVDSQVTMMFWYRQQPGQSLTLIATANQGSEATYESGFVIDKFPISRPNLTFSTLTVSNMSPEDSSIYLCSVGLRESRGYTFGSGTRLTVV.

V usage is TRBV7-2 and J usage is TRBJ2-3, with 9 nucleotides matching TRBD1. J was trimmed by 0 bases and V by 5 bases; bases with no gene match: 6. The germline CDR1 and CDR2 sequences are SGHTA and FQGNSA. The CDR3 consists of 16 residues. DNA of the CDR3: TGTGCCAGCAGCCCGACAGGGGGAAGGAGCACAGATACGCAGTATTTT. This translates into CASSPTGGRSTDTQYF.

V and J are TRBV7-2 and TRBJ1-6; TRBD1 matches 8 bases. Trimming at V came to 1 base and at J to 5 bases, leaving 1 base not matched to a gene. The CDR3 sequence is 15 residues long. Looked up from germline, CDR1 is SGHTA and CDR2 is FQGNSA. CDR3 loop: CASSLGTGNNSPLHF. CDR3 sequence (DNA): TGTGCCAGCAGCTTAGGGACAGGGAATAATTCACCCCTCCACTTT.

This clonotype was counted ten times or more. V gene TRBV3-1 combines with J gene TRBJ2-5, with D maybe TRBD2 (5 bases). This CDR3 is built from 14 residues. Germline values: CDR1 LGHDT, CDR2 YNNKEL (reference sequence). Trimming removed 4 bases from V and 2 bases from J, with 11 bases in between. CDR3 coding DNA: TGTGCCAGCAGCCGGAACCGGGGTCAAGAGACCCAGTACTTC. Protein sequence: CASSRNRGQETQYF.

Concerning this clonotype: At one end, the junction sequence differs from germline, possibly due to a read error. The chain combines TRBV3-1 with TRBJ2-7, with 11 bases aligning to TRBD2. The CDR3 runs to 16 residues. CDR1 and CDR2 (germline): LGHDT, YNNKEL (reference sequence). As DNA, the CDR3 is TGTGCCGGCAGCCAACTTATGAGACTAGCGGGAAGTGAGCAGTACTTC. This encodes CAGSQLMRLAGSEQYF.

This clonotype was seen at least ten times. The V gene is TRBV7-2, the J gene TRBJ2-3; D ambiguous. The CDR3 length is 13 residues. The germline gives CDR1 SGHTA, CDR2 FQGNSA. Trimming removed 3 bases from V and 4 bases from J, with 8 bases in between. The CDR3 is CASSLVGADTQYF. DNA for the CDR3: TGTGCCAGCAGCTTGGTTGGGGCAGATACGCAGTATTTT.

CDR3 DNA sequence: TGTGCCAGCAGTTTCCCGGTTCGAGGGAGTGGCACAGATACGCAGTATTTT. It codes for CASSFPVRGSGTDTQYF. This sequence joins TRBV6-6 and TRBJ2-3; D possibly corresponds to TRBD2 (5 bases). Trimming shortened V by 4 bases and J by 1 base, and 18 bases separated the two germline ends. Per germline, CDR1 MNHNY and CDR2 SVGAGI (reference sequence). The CDR3 is 17 amino acids.

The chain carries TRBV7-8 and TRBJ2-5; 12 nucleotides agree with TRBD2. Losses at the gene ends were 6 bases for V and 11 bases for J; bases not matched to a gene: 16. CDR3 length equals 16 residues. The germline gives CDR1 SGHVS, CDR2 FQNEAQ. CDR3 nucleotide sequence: TGTGCCAGCAGTAAGAGGACTAGCGGGGAATACAATGAGCAGTACTTC. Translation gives CASSKRTSGEYNEQYF.

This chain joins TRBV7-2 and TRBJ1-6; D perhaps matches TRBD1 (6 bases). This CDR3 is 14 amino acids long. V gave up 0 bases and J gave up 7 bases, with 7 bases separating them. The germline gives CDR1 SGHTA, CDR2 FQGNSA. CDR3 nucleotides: TGTGCCAGCAGCTTAGCTACAGGGAATTCACCCCTCCACTTT. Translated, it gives CASSLATGNSPLHF. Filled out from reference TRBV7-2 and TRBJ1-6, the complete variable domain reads GAGVSQSPSNKVTEKGKDVELRCDPISGHTALYWYRQSLGQGLEFLIYFQGNSAPDKSGLPSDRFSAERTGGSVSTLTIQRTQQEDSAVYLCASSLATGNSPLHFGNGTRLTVT.

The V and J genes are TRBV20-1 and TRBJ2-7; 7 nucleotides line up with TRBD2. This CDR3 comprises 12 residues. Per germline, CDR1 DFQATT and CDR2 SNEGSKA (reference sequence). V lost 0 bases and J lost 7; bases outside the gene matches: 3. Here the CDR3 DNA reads TGCAGTGCTAGAGAGGGGGAGGGGGAGCAGTACTTC. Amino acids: CSAREGEGEQYF.

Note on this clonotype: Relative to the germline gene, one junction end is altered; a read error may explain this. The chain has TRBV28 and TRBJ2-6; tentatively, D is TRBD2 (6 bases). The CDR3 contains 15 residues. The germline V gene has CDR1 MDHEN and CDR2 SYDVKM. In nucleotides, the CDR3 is TGTGCCAGCAGTTTAGGGACTGCTGGGACCAACGTCCTGACTTTC. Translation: CASSLGTAGTNVLTF.

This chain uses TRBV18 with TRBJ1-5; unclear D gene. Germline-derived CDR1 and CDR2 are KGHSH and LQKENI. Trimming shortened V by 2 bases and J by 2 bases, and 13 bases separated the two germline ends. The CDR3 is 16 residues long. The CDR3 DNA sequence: TGTGCCAGCTCACCATCGGCAGGTCGGGGCAATCAGCCCCAGCATTTT. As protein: CASSPSAGRGNQPQHF.

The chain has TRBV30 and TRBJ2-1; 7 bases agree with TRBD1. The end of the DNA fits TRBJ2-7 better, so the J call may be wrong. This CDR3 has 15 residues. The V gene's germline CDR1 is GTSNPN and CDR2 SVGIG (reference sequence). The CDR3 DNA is TGTGCCTGGAGTATCCGGGACAGTCTATACAATGAGCAGTACTTC. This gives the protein CAWSIRDSLYNEQYF.

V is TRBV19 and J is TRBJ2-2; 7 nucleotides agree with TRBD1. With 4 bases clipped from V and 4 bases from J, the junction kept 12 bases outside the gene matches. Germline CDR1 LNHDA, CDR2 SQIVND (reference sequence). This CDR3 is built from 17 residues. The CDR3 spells CASSTLQGVTGTGELFF. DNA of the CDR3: TGTGCCAGTAGTACCCTCCAGGGGGTGACGGGCACCGGGGAGCTGTTTTTT.

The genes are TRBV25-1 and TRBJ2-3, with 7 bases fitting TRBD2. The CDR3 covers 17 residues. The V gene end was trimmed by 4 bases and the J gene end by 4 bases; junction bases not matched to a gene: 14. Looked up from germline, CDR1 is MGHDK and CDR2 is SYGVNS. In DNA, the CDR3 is TGTGCCAGCAGTGCCCGCTGGGGGAGGGACCGGTCAGATACGCAGTATTTT. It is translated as CASSARWGRDRSDTQYF.

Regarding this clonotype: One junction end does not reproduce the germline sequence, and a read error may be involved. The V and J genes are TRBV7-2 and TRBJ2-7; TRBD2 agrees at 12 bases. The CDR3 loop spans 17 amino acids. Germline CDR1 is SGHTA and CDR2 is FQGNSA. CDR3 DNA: TGTGCCAGCAGCCAGAGACTAGCGGGAGCTTATTACAATGAGCAGTTATTC. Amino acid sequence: CASSQRLAGAYYNEQLF. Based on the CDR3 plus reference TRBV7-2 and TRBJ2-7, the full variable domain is GAGVSQSPSNKVTEKGKDVELRCDPISGHTALYWYRQSLGQGLEFLIYFQGNSAPDKSGLPSDRFSAERTGGSVSTLTIQRTQQEDSAVYLCASSQRLAGAYYNEQLFGPGTRLTVT.

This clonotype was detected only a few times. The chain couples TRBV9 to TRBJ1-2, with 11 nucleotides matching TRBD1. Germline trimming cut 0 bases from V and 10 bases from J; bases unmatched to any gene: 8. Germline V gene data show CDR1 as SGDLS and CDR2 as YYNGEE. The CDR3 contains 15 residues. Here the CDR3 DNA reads TGTGCCAGCAGCGTAGGTGGACAGGGGGCGCAACCCTACACCTTC. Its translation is CASSVGGQGAQPYTF.